The 10 T cell receptor beta chains listed next were all sequenced from one sample in a study of neurological immune-mediated disorders. MiXCR, applied by TCRdb to the 5' RACE reads, yields one record per CDR3 protein. The sample has tens of thousands of distinct CDR3 sequences, roughly 2.6% seen once; the top ten hold 1.1%. Sequences were obtained from PBMCs. These receptors came from a woman in her thirties with multiple sclerosis.

This clonotype turned up a few times. This sequence joins TRBV18 and TRBJ1-2; D is ambiguous. CDR1 is KGHSH, CDR2 LQKENI, per germline. This CDR3 is 16 amino acids long. Deletions cut 3 bases from V and 8 bases from J, with 22 bases between. This CDR3 is CASSPSRDPQAKGYTF. CDR3 bases: TGTGCCAGCTCACCCTCTCGGGATCCCCAGGCAAAAGGCTACACCTTC. The whole variable domain, remainder taken from reference TRBV18 and TRBJ1-2, is NAGVMQNPRHLVRRRGQEARLRCSPMKGHSHVYWYRQLPEEGLKFMVYLQKENIIDESGMPKERFSAEFPKEGPSILRIQQVVRGDSAAYFCASSPSRDPQAKGYTFGSGTRLTVV.

This clonotype showed up many times. The chain is built from TRBV5-1 and TRBJ1-1; D remains ambiguous. Germline V gene lookup returns CDR1 SGHRS and CDR2 YFSETQ. Trimming pared 0 bases from V and 1 base from J, leaving 13 bases between. This CDR3 has 16 amino acids. CDR3 nucleotide sequence: TGCGCCAGCAGCTTGGGGACGGCCTTGAGGAACACTGAAGCTTTCTTT. This codes for CASSLGTALRNTEAFF.

Ten or more counts support this clonotype. The V and J genes are TRBV25-1 and TRBJ2-1; 11 bases map to TRBD2. CDR3 size: 15 residues. Germline V CDR1 and CDR2: MGHDK, SYGVNS. J gave up 3 bases and V 5 bases, and 3 bases lay outside the gene matches. CDR3 sequence reads: CASSLAGGSYNEQFF. In DNA, the CDR3 is TGTGCCAGCAGTTTAGCGGGAGGGAGCTACAATGAGCAGTTCTTC.

This clonotype was counted ten times or more. This sequence joins TRBV12-3 or TRBV12-4 and TRBJ1-6; D is uncertain. The V gene lost 3 bases and the J gene lost 7 bases, with 10 bases spanning the gap. This CDR3 contains 14 residues. DNA of the CDR3: TGTGCCAGCAGTTTGGGGATCAGCAATTCACCCCTCCACTTT. Its translation is CASSLGISNSPLHF.

The table lists this clonotype with many counts. The rearrangement uses TRBV27 and TRBJ2-1, with a weak D call TRBD2 (5 bases). The germline gives CDR1 MNHEY, CDR2 SMNVEV (reference sequence). V lost 2 bases to trimming and J lost 8 bases, with 16 bases between them. There are 15 residues in the CDR3. Here the CDR3 reads CASSLVGEAGYEQFF. The CDR3 coding sequence is TGTGCCAGCAGTTTAGTAGGTGAGGCGGGCTATGAGCAGTTCTTC.

Ten or more counts support this clonotype. CDR3 region: CASSLVAGETGELFF. CDR3 in DNA: TGCGCCAGCAGCTTGGTAGCGGGAGAGACCGGGGAGCTGTTTTTT. This chain connects TRBV5-1 to TRBJ2-2; 9 bases align to TRBD2. The germline V gene encodes CDR1 SGHRS and CDR2 YFSETQ. The V segment lost 0 bases and the J segment 5 bases; nucleotides outside the gene matches: 2. The length of the CDR3 is 15 residues.

Ten or more counts support this clonotype. This chain joins TRBV20-1 and TRBJ2-5, with TRBD2 identical over 9 bases. CDR1 is DFQATT and CDR2 is SNEGSKA in the germline V gene (reference sequence). This CDR3 is built from 14 residues. V was clipped by 7 bases and J by 4 bases; unmatched bases: 10. The CDR3 protein is CSGLETSGRETQYF. The CDR3 region has the DNA TGCAGTGGGTTGGAGACTAGCGGTCGAGAGACCCAGTACTTC.

This clonotype was seen ten or more times. V is TRBV7-2 and J is TRBJ1-4, with 7 nucleotides matching TRBD1. CDR1 and CDR2 from the germline V gene are SGHTA and FQGNSA. CDR3 length: 12 residues. The trim removed 2 bases at V and 14 bases at J, leaving 5 bases unmatched. The CDR3 loop is CASSLYQGGLFF. For the CDR3, the DNA is TGTGCCAGCAGCTTATACCAGGGGGGGCTGTTTTTT.

This clonotype came up many times. This sequence joins TRBV18 and TRBJ1-1; unclear D gene. The CDR3 consists of 13 residues. V was shortened by 8 bases and J by 1 base, with 11 bases between the two germline ends. The germline CDR1 and CDR2 sequences are KGHSH and LQKENI. The CDR3 DNA reads TGTGCCAGCCTCACCTCTAAGAACACTGAAGCTTTCTTT. Its protein product is CASLTSKNTEAFF.

This clonotype has at least ten counts. The rearrangement joins TRBV7-9 to TRBJ2-5, with D unresolved. Germline V gene data show CDR1 as SEHNR and CDR2 as FQNEAQ (reference sequence). V lost 5 bases to trimming and J lost 1 base, with 8 bases between them. This CDR3 has 13 residues. Here the CDR3 DNA reads TGTGCCAGCAGCATCGACCCCCAAGAGACCCAGTACTTC. Encoded protein: CASSIDPQETQYF.